This passage covers 21 T cell receptor beta chains from one sample sequenced in a study of OX40 agonist ivuxolimab in advanced cancers. Method: immunoSEQ multiplex PCR; TCRdb's copy keeps in-frame clones and lacks some. Of around 80,000 clones in the sample, roughly nine tenths were seen once. The sequences come from CD4+ or CD8+ T cells sorted from blood, collected in a trial of the OX40 agonist ivuxolimab. All receptors derive from an adult with an advanced solid tumor such as melanoma, head and neck, liver or kidney cancer.

This rearrangement joins TRBV20-1 to TRBJ2-1, with 7 bases that match TRBD1. The germline gives CDR1 DFQATT, CDR2 SNEGSKA (reference sequence). V gave up 4 bases and J gave up 6 bases; unmatched junction bases: 0. The CDR3 consists of 11 residues. DNA for the CDR3: TGCAGTGCTAACAGGGGCAATGAGCAGTTCTTC. The encoded protein is CSANRGNEQFF.

The V gene is TRBV27, the J gene TRBJ2-3; 15 bases align to TRBD2. CDR1 is MNHEY, CDR2 SMNVEV, per germline (reference sequence). Unmatched junction bases numbered 13, after V lost 8 bases and J lost 1 base. The CDR3 runs to 19 residues. The CDR3 here is CASEGGGTSGGPGTDTQYF. Written as DNA, the CDR3 is TGTGCCAGCGAAGGAGGAGGGACTAGCGGGGGGCCGGGCACAGATACGCAGTATTTT.

The chain combines TRBV11-2 with TRBJ1-4, with 12 positions matching TRBD1. Per the germline V gene, CDR1 is SGHAT and CDR2 is FQNNGV. The CDR3 runs to 15 residues. Trimming at V came to 4 bases and at J to 8 bases, leaving 5 bases not matched to a gene. The CDR3 loop is CASSSGQGAWEKLFF. CDR3 coding DNA: TGTGCCAGCAGCTCGGGACAGGGGGCATGGGAAAAACTGTTTTTT.

V and J are TRBV10-3 and TRBJ2-3; D might be TRBD1 (6 bases). V shed 2 bases and J shed 2 bases, with 14 bases lying between them. CDR1 and CDR2 (germline): ENHRY, SYGVKD. The CDR3 extends over 16 amino acids. This CDR3 is CAISEGRGLHTDTQYF. The CDR3 DNA sequence: TGTGCCATCAGTGAGGGAAGGGGGTTGCACACAGATACGCAGTATTTT.

The rearrangement links TRBV2 to TRBJ2-4; no clear D gene. The germline V and J ends were trimmed by 5 bases and 2 bases, with 7 bases remaining between them. Germline CDR1 and CDR2: SNHLY and FYNNEI. The CDR3 has 13 amino acids. CDR3 in amino acids: CASSYGSKNIQYF. The CDR3 DNA reads TGTGCCAGCAGTTATGGGTCCAAAAACATTCAGTACTTC.

The chain uses TRBV19 and TRBJ2-7; 7 positions match TRBD2. J gave up 4 bases and V 5 bases, and 8 bases lay outside the gene matches. This CDR3 is built from 14 residues. Germline V gene sequence: CDR1 LNHDA, CDR2 SQIVND (reference sequence). The CDR3 loop is CASSEGGGLYEQYF. The DNA of the CDR3 is TGTGCCAGTAGTGAAGGCGGGGGACTTTACGAGCAGTACTTC.

The V gene is TRBV15, the J gene TRBJ2-1; D assignment may be TRBD1 or TRBD2 (5 bases each). The ends were cut back, 5 bases at V and 6 bases at J, with 17 bases in the middle. Germline CDR1 LNHNV, CDR2 YYDKDF (reference sequence). The CDR3 runs 15 residues. The CDR3 sequence is CATSGGPGVRNEQFF. CDR3 in DNA: TGTGCCACCAGCGGGGGACCTGGGGTGCGCAATGAGCAGTTCTTC.

This chain connects TRBV5-1 to TRBJ1-6; TRBD1 matches 7 bases. Per germline, CDR1 SGHRS and CDR2 YFSETQ. The V segment lost 7 bases and the J segment 7 bases; nucleotides outside the gene matches: 8. The CDR3 covers 14 residues. CDR3 in amino acids: CASSLTGNNSPLHF. CDR3 sequence (DNA): TGCGCCAGCTCTCTGACAGGGAACAATTCACCCCTCCACTTT.

This chain connects TRBV14 to TRBJ2-3; D gene uncertain. The CDR3 loop spans 18 amino acids. CDR1 and CDR2 (germline): SGHDN, FVKESK. V lost 0 bases and J 2 bases, leaving 18 bases between the germline ends. The CDR3 DNA follows: TGTGCCAGCAGCCAAGAATACCGGTTTAGGCGTTCCACAGATACGCAGTATTTT. This encodes CASSQEYRFRRSTDTQYF.

The chain combines TRBV7-3 with TRBJ2-1; TRBD2 agrees at 7 bases. Germline V gives CDR1 SGHTA, CDR2 FQGTGA. After removal of 5 bases from V and 10 bases from J, the junction contained 11 bases not matched to a gene. This CDR3 comprises 14 residues. The CDR3 nucleotides are TGTGCCAGCAGCGCTAGCGGAGGGCCTGGGGAGCAGTTCTTC. It translates to CASSASGGPGEQFF.

The gene calls are TRBV2 and TRBJ2-3, with D possibly being TRBD2 (7 bases). The CDR3 loop spans 17 amino acids. In germline, CDR1 is SNHLY, CDR2 FYNNEI. The germline V and J ends were trimmed by 4 bases and 2 bases, with 19 bases remaining between them. The CDR3 DNA follows: TGTGCCAGCAGTGTTTCGACGGGGGGCTATCCCACAGATACGCAGTATTTT. Translated, it gives CASSVSTGGYPTDTQYF.

The J gene is TRBJ2-7, the V gene TRBV19; 7 bases agree with TRBD1. Germline-derived CDR1 and CDR2 are LNHDA and SQIVND (reference sequence). CDR3 length: 15 amino acids. The trim removed 5 bases at V and 2 bases at J, leaving 9 bases unmatched. CDR3 DNA: TGTGCCAGTAGTGTACAGGGGCAGGGACCCTACGAGCAGTACTTC. It yields the protein CASSVQGQGPYEQYF.

The chain recombines TRBV2 with TRBJ2-3, with 13 nucleotides matching TRBD2. The length of the CDR3 is 19 residues. The germline V gene has CDR1 SNHLY and CDR2 FYNNEI. V was clipped by 7 bases and J by 2 bases; unmatched bases: 15. CDR3 bases: TGTGCCAGCATGAACAGCGGACTAGCGGGAGTCGCCTTCACAGATACGCAGTATTTT. Translation gives CASMNSGLAGVAFTDTQYF.

The chain couples TRBV5-1 to TRBJ1-1; D is ambiguous. The germline V gene encodes CDR1 SGHRS and CDR2 YFSETQ. Trimming shortened V by 3 bases and J by 1 base, and 16 bases separated the two germline ends. This CDR3 has 16 amino acids. The CDR3 DNA is TGCGCCAGCAGCTATGAACTAGCAGGCAGGAACACTGAAGCTTTCTTT. As protein: CASSYELAGRNTEAFF.

The chain links TRBV14 to TRBJ2-1, with D possibly TRBD2 on 6 matching bases. Trimming pared 1 base from V and 11 bases from J, leaving 18 bases between. Per germline, CDR1 SGHDN and CDR2 FVKESK. This CDR3 has 15 residues. DNA for the CDR3: TGTGCCAGCAGCCAAGTAAGCGGGTTTGGGATTAAGCAGTTCTTC. It codes for CASSQVSGFGIKQFF. Variable domain in full (rest from reference TRBV14 and TRBJ2-1): EAGVTQFPSHSVIEKGQTVTLRCDPISGHDNLYWYRRVMGKEIKFLLHFVKESKQDESGMPNNRFLAERTGGTYSTLKVQPAELEDSGVYFCASSQVSGFGIKQFFGPGTRLTVL.

The chain couples TRBV18 to TRBJ1-5; 9 nucleotides agree with TRBD1. CDR1 KGHSH and CDR2 LQKENI come from the germline V gene. V trimming: 4 bases; J trimming: 2 bases; junction bases outside the gene matches: 9. The CDR3 sequence is 17 residues long. The DNA of the CDR3 is TGTGCCAGCTCACTAACGGAACAGGGGGCCGGCAATCAGCCCCAGCATTTT. Protein product: CASSLTEQGAGNQPQHF.

J is TRBJ1-5 and V is TRBV20-1; D is unresolved. The CDR3 is 11 amino acids. V was clipped by 3 bases and J by 11 bases, with 11 bases between them. In germline, CDR1 is DFQATT, CDR2 SNEGSKA (reference sequence). The chain's CDR3 is CSASEGGTQHF. The CDR3 DNA reads as TGCAGTGCTAGTGAGGGTGGGACCCAGCATTTT.

Here the CDR3 reads CASNKLAPQDTQYF. The CDR3 DNA follows: TGTGCCAGCAACAAACTAGCGCCTCAGGATACGCAGTATTTT. The chain has TRBV9 and TRBJ2-3; the match to TRBD2 covers 7 bases. CDR1 SGDLS and CDR2 YYNGEE come from the germline V gene. With 6 bases clipped from V and 6 bases from J, the junction kept 10 bases outside the gene matches. The CDR3 runs 14 residues. Full variable domain (outside the CDR3, taken from reference TRBV9 and TRBJ2-3): DSGVTQTPKHLITATGQRVTLRCSPRSGDLSVYWYQQSLDQGLQFLIQYYNGEERAKGNILERFSAQQFPDLHSELNLSSLELGDSALYFCASNKLAPQDTQYFGPGTRLTVL.

The chain recombines TRBV28 with TRBJ1-5; D is unclear. V was trimmed by 7 bases and J by 5 bases, leaving 12 bases between them. This CDR3 spans 13 amino acids. CDR1 and CDR2 (germline): MDHEN, SYDVKM. The CDR3 sequence is CASTLDRDQPQHF. For the CDR3, the DNA is TGTGCCAGCACCTTGGACCGCGATCAGCCCCAGCATTTT.

V and J are TRBV2 and TRBJ1-1; TRBD1 matches at 7 bases. This CDR3 has 13 residues. The germline CDR1 and CDR2 sequences are SNHLY and FYNNEI. The V gene end was trimmed by 6 bases and the J gene end by 0 bases; junction bases not matched to a gene: 1. The CDR3 reads CASRTGVNTEAFF. The CDR3 region has the DNA TGTGCCAGCAGAACAGGGGTGAACACTGAAGCTTTCTTT.

This sequence joins TRBV27 and TRBJ1-2, with D unresolved. This CDR3 contains 15 residues. V was shortened by 4 bases and J by 2 bases, with 14 bases between the two germline ends. Per the germline V gene, CDR1 is MNHEY and CDR2 is SMNVEV (reference sequence). The CDR3 is CASSSRPTANYGYTF. The CDR3 nucleotides are TGTGCCAGCAGTTCCCGCCCGACGGCGAACTATGGCTACACCTTC.